This T cell receptor beta chain was retrieved from a study of shared clonotypes between healthy human individuals. Study-wide results and limits: The study's rarefaction showed incomplete sorted-subset sequencing despite large depth.

Notes on this clone: Its antigen is currently unknown.

Trimming took off 2 bases at V and 4 bases at J, with 8 bases between the two ends. This CDR3 comprises 13 residues. Germline V lookup: CDR1 SGHVS, CDR2 FQNEAQ. The data were produced by immunoSEQ multiplex PCR, yet TCRdb's version contains in-frame clones alone and is incomplete. The sample yields 1,500,000 or so clones, around 98.5% seen once. V is TRBV7-8 and J is TRBJ1-1, with D maybe TRBD1 (6 bases). The TCR was taken from a man between 25 and 39 years old in good health. Specimen: naive CD4+ T cells sorted from blood. Subset indicated: CD45RA+ positively selected. The chain's CDR3 is CASSLRGATEAFF. The CDR3, as DNA: TGTGCCAGCAGCTTACGGGGGGCCACTGAAGCTTTCTTT.